The rows below give T cell receptor beta chains drawn from one sample of a study of blood T cell repertoires in COVID-19. Some clones are missing from TCRdb's copy, which holds only in-frame ones; the method was immunoSEQ multiplex PCR. The sample gives a few hundred thousand clones, more than 75% of which show up once; over 1.5% is in the top ten. Sequenced: PBMCs or T cells enriched from blood (not recorded which). The receptors come from a woman aged 40-49 years who had recovered from COVID-19. Each CDR3 is given with its conserved first and last residue. D genes are given only for firm matches. For some rows the clone size is stated as once, few or many, or as a class when expanded; others skip it.

J: TRBJ2-1; D: .; V: TRBV11-3; size: .; CDR3: CASSRGASGALPSYNEQFF; DNA: TGTGCCAGCAGCCGGGGGGCGTCGGGGGCCCTGCCCTCCTACAATGAGCAGTTCTTC
J: TRBJ2-7; D: TRBD2; V: TRBV6-5; size: once; CDR3: CASRLAGGGPEQYF; DNA: TGTGCCAGCAGGCTAGCGGGGGGAGGGCCCGAGCAGTACTTC
J: TRBJ1-5; D: .; V: TRBV10-1; size: .; CDR3: CASSGGGRGVNSNQPQHF; DNA: TGCGCCAGCAGTGGGGGGGGGCGCGGGGTTAATAGCAATCAGCCCCAGCATTTT
J: TRBJ1-5; D: .; V: TRBV10-2; size: .; CDR3: CASSGGHAFQPQHF; DNA: TGCGCCAGCAGTGGCGGACACGCGTTTCAGCCCCAGCATTTT
J: TRBJ2-5; D: .; V: TRBV7-6; size: .; CDR3: CASFLYQETQYF; DNA: TGTGCCAGTTTCCTGTACCAAGAGACCCAGTACTTC
J: TRBJ1-5; D: TRBD1; V: TRBV11-2; size: .; CDR3: CASSSSTGQGPFNQPQHF; DNA: TGTGCCAGCAGCTCATCAACTGGACAGGGTCCTTTCAATCAGCCCCAGCATTTT
J: TRBJ2-1; D: TRBD2; V: TRBV24-1; size: .; CDR3: CATSGLAANEQFF; DNA: TGTGCCACCAGTGGACTAGCGGCCAATGAGCAGTTCTTC
J: TRBJ1-1; D: .; V: TRBV16; size: .; CDR3: CASSQQKGAYTEAFF; DNA: TGTGCCAGCAGCCAACAAAAAGGGGCCTACACTGAAGCTTTCTTT
J: TRBJ1-2; D: .; V: TRBV6-5; size: .; CDR3: CASSLHPRQANYGYTF; DNA: TGTGCCAGCAGTTTACACCCCCGACAGGCTAACTATGGCTACACCTTC
J: TRBJ2-7; D: TRBD2; V: TRBV19; size: .; CDR3: CASSPRLGTSGQYEQYF; DNA: TGTGCCAGTAGTCCCCGACTCGGGACTAGCGGACAATACGAGCAGTACTTC
J: TRBJ2-7; D: .; V: TRBV5-1; size: .; CDR3: CASSELTSPSYEQYF; DNA: TGCGCCAGCAGCGAGTTAACTAGCCCCTCCTACGAGCAGTACTTC
J: TRBJ2-7; D: TRBD2; V: TRBV30; size: .; CDR3: CAWSVASGGQYF; DNA: TGTGCCTGGAGTGTAGCTAGCGGGGGGCAGTACTTC
J: TRBJ2-5; D: .; V: TRBV5-1; size: .; CDR3: CASSLGGGNQETQYF; DNA: TGCGCCAGCAGCTTGGGAGGAGGCAACCAAGAGACCCAGTACTTC
J: TRBJ2-6; D: TRBD2; V: TRBV28; size: .; CDR3: CASTRSLAGGPGANVLTF; DNA: TGTGCCAGCACCCGATCCCTAGCGGGAGGGCCTGGGGCCAACGTCCTGACTTTC
J: TRBJ1-2; D: TRBD1; V: TRBV27; size: .; CDR3: CASSSHRGGYYGYTF; DNA: TGTGCCAGCAGTTCCCACAGGGGGGGGTACTATGGCTACACCTTC
J: TRBJ1-5; D: TRBD1; V: TRBV24-1; size: .; CDR3: CATSDSAPGQGKNQPQHF; DNA: TGTGCCACCAGTGATTCGGCCCCCGGACAGGGCAAAAATCAGCCCCAGCATTTT
J: TRBJ2-2; D: .; V: TRBV6-2/TRBV6-3; size: .; CDR3: CASSYSIREGSFTGELFF; DNA: TGTGCCAGCAGTTACTCGATACGGGAAGGTTCGTTCACCGGGGAGCTGTTTTTT
J: TRBJ1-4; D: .; V: TRBV4-3; size: .; CDR3: CASSQEGGGPGEKLFF; DNA: TGCGCCAGCAGCCAAGAGGGAGGGGGACCGGGAGAAAAACTGTTTTTT
J: TRBJ1-5; D: .; V: TRBV24-1; size: .; CDR3: CATSDFSDQPQHF; DNA: TGTGCCACCAGTGATTTCTCGGATCAGCCCCAGCATTTT
J: TRBJ1-1; D: TRBD1; V: TRBV18; size: .; CDR3: CASSRDRNTEAFF; DNA: TGTGCCAGCTCACGGGACAGAAACACTGAAGCTTTCTTT
J: TRBJ2-3; D: TRBD2; V: TRBV19; size: .; CDR3: CASSIVAGGGDTQYF; DNA: TGTGCCAGTAGTATAGTGGCGGGAGGCGGAGATACGCAGTATTTT
J: TRBJ2-5; D: TRBD1; V: TRBV5-8; size: .; CDR3: CASSTGTGAQETQYF; DNA: TGTGCCAGCAGCACCGGGACAGGAGCACAAGAGACCCAGTACTTC
J: TRBJ2-7; D: .; V: TRBV10-3; size: .; CDR3: CAISAGLKASRPWSPYEQYF; DNA: TGTGCCATCAGTGCAGGTCTTAAAGCAAGCCGACCGTGGTCCCCCTACGAGCAGTACTTC
J: TRBJ2-1; D: .; V: TRBV18; size: .; CDR3: CASSADRTIYNEQFF; DNA: TGTGCCAGCTCAGCGGACAGGACTATCTACAATGAGCAGTTCTTC
J: TRBJ2-5; D: .; V: TRBV6-2/TRBV6-3; size: .; CDR3: CASSYSFGGGRETQYF; DNA: TGTGCCAGCAGTTACTCGTTCGGCGGGGGCCGAGAGACCCAGTACTTC
J: TRBJ1-3; D: .; V: TRBV4-3; size: .; CDR3: CASSQDRSGGNTIYF; DNA: TGCGCCAGCAGCCAAGATAGGAGTGGAGGAAACACCATATATTTT
J: TRBJ1-1; D: .; V: TRBV9; size: .; CDR3: CASSSHLGGVNTEAFF; DNA: TGTGCCAGCAGCTCCCATCTGGGGGGGGTGAACACTGAAGCTTTCTTT
J: TRBJ1-2; D: .; V: TRBV18; size: .; CDR3: CASSPPSTGGGYTF; DNA: TGTGCCAGCTCACCACCGTCAACAGGTGGTGGCTACACCTTC
J: TRBJ2-2; D: TRBD2; V: TRBV4-3; size: .; CDR3: CASSPLPAGLAGGPSGELFF; DNA: TGCGCCAGCAGCCCCCTCCCAGCGGGACTAGCGGGAGGGCCTTCCGGGGAGCTGTTTTTT
J: TRBJ2-7; D: TRBD1; V: TRBV2; size: .; CDR3: CASKIRTGGAEQYF; DNA: TGTGCCAGCAAGATCCGGACAGGGGGCGCCGAGCAGTACTTC
J: TRBJ1-1; D: .; V: TRBV15; size: .; CDR3: CATSRDRSMNTEAFF; DNA: TGTGCCACCAGCAGAGATAGGAGCATGAACACTGAAGCTTTCTTT
J: TRBJ2-2; D: TRBD2; V: TRBV7-7; size: .; CDR3: CASSSSTSGRRGVGELFF; DNA: TGTGCCAGCAGCTCATCTACTAGCGGGAGGAGAGGGGTCGGGGAGCTGTTTTTT
J: TRBJ2-2; D: TRBD1; V: TRBV7-7; size: .; CDR3: CASSLLGDRGTGELFF; DNA: TGTGCTAGCAGCTTACTGGGGGACAGGGGCACCGGGGAGCTGTTTTTT
J: TRBJ1-5; D: TRBD1; V: TRBV13; size: .; CDR3: CASSLSWTGGQPQHF; DNA: TGTGCCAGCAGCTTATCCTGGACAGGGGGTCAGCCCCAGCATTTT
J: TRBJ2-7; D: .; V: TRBV5-1; size: once; CDR3: CASSLQGAIYEQYF; DNA: TGCGCCAGCAGCTTGCAGGGTGCCATATACGAGCAGTACTTC
J: TRBJ2-7; D: TRBD2; V: TRBV6-2/TRBV6-3; size: once; CDR3: CASSSGGSSYEQYF; DNA: TGTGCCAGCAGTTCCGGGGGGAGCTCCTACGAGCAGTACTTC
J: TRBJ2-1; D: TRBD2; V: TRBV3-1/TRBV3-2; size: .; CDR3: CASSLAGAGNEQFF; DNA: TGTGCCAGCAGCCTAGCGGGAGCAGGGAATGAGCAGTTCTTC
J: TRBJ1-5; D: TRBD1; V: TRBV27; size: .; CDR3: CASSPLTGLVDSNQPQHF; DNA: TGTGCCAGCAGTCCTCTGACAGGGTTGGTTGATAGCAATCAGCCCCAGCATTTT
J: TRBJ1-2; D: .; V: TRBV5-1; size: .; CDR3: CASTSTPGGRILNYGYTF; DNA: TGCGCCAGCACCTCCACGCCCGGGGGGCGGATTTTGAACTATGGCTACACCTTC
J: TRBJ2-7; D: .; V: TRBV12-3/TRBV12-4; size: .; CDR3: CASSLELVSEQYF; DNA: TGTGCCAGCAGTTTGGAACTAGTTTCCGAGCAGTACTTC
J: TRBJ2-5; D: TRBD2; V: TRBV10-2; size: .; CDR3: CASRKELAGAQETQYF; DNA: TGCGCCAGCAGAAAAGAACTAGCGGGAGCTCAAGAGACCCAGTACTTC
J: TRBJ1-1; D: TRBD1; V: TRBV2; size: few; CDR3: CASRGQGLNTEAFF; DNA: TGTGCCAGCAGAGGACAGGGCCTGAACACTGAAGCTTTCTTT
J: TRBJ2-3; D: .; V: TRBV3-1/TRBV3-2; size: .; CDR3: CASSQEGHWTDTQYF; DNA: TGTGCCAGCAGCCAAGAGGGGCATTGGACAGATACGCAGTATTTT
J: TRBJ1-3; D: .; V: TRBV4-3; size: .; CDR3: CASSQVRLSGNTIYF; DNA: TGCGCCAGCAGCCAAGTAAGACTCTCTGGAAACACCATATATTTT
J: TRBJ2-1; D: TRBD1; V: TRBV7-9; size: .; CDR3: CASSFQLGQGAGEQFF; DNA: TGTGCCAGCAGCTTCCAGCTGGGACAGGGGGCGGGTGAGCAGTTCTTC
J: TRBJ1-2; D: .; V: TRBV10-1; size: few; CDR3: CASSDNNYGYTF; DNA: TGCGCCAGTTCAGACAACAACTATGGCTACACCTTC
J: TRBJ1-5; D: .; V: TRBV4-1; size: .; CDR3: CASSQPPSAGGNQPQHF; DNA: TGCGCCAGCAGCCAACCCCCCTCCGCGGGGGGGAATCAGCCCCAGCATTTT
J: TRBJ1-1; D: TRBD1; V: TRBV11-3; size: .; CDR3: CASSYRQGADTEAFF; DNA: TGTGCCAGCAGCTACCGACAGGGGGCGGACACTGAAGCTTTCTTT
J: TRBJ2-5; D: .; V: TRBV4-2; size: .; CDR3: CASSQTRQETQYF; DNA: TGTGCCAGCAGCCAAACTAGACAAGAGACCCAGTACTTC
J: TRBJ1-1; D: .; V: TRBV12-1; size: .; CDR3: CASSPYRVWASEAFF; DNA: TGTGCCAGCAGCCCTTACAGGGTTTGGGCCTCCGAAGCTTTCTTT
J: TRBJ1-2; D: .; V: TRBV5-6; size: .; CDR3: CASSLVQASYGYTF; DNA: TGTGCCAGCAGCTTGGTGCAGGCTTCCTATGGCTACACCTTC